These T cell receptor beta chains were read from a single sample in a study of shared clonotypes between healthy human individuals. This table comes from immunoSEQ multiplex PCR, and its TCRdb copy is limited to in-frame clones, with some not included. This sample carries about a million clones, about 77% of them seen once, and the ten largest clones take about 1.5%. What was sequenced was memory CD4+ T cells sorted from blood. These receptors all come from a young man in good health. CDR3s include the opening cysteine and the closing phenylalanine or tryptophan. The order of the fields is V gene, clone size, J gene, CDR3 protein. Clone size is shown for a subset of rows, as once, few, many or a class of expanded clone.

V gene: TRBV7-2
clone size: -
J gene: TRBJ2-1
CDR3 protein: CASSIGWGYNEQFF

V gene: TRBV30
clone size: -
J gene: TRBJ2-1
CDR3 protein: CAWRSTIPGEQFF

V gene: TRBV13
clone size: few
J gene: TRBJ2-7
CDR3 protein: CASTPPRGRYEQYF

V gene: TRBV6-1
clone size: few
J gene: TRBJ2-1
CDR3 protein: CASSAVGAYYNEQFF

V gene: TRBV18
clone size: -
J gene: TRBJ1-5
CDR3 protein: CASSSQAGGLNQPQHF

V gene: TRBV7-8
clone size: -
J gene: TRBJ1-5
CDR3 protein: CASSLAGQGSYWQPQHF

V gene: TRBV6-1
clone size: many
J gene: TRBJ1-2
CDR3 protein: CASSEGRNTYGYTF

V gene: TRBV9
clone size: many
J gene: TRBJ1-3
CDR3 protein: CASSAQGAPGNTIYF

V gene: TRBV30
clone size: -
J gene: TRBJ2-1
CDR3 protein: CAWRLAGGWNEQFF

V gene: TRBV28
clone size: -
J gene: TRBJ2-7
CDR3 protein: CASSKVPPAYEQYF

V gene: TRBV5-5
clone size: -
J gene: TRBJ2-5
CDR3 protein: CASSLEASGRETQYF

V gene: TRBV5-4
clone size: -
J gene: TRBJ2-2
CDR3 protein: CASSLDSSNTGELFF

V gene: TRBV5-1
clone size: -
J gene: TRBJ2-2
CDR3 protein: CASSLGFRDNGELFF

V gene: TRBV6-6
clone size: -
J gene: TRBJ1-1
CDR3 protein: CASRWEGNTEAFF